The entry that follows covers one TCR beta chain sequence. Only in-frame clones appear in the TCRdb table, and some are missing; sequencing was by immunoSEQ multiplex PCR. The table includes some 250,000 clones, 86% detected once. The data belong to a study of blood T cell repertoires in COVID-19. Background on the study: From T cells, B-cell-depleted T cells, or PBMCs came the material, which was cDNA or gDNA.

The CDR3 loop spans 13 amino acids. Germline V gives CDR1 MDHEN, CDR2 SYDVKM. The junction had 10 bases not matched to a gene; V was cut back by 7 bases and J by 7 bases. The gene calls are TRBV28 and TRBJ2-7; 7 bases are a match to TRBD2. This clonotype originated in a man aged 60-69 years with acute or convalescent COVID-19. The specimen sequenced was peripheral blood. The CDR3 coding sequence is TGTGCCAGCACCGCGTCCCTAGCGGAGGAGCAGTACTTC. Translating it yields CASTASLAEEQYF.